Listed below are T cell receptor beta chains from one sample, sequenced in a study of OX40 agonist ivuxolimab in advanced cancers. Using immunoSEQ multiplex PCR, the repertoire was profiled, and TCRdb retains in-frame clones only, with some absent. Of around 74,000 clones in the sample, approximately 85% are singletons; the top ten hold roughly 6%. The sample in question was CD4+ or CD8+ T cells sorted from blood, obtained in a trial of the OX40 agonist ivuxolimab. The receptors originated from an adult with an advanced solid tumor such as melanoma, head and neck, liver or kidney cancer. The CDR3 runs from the conserved cysteine through the conserved F or W. Fields, in order: clone size, J gene, V gene, D gene, CDR3 protein, CDR3 DNA. D genes are given only for firm matches. The size field is filled for only some rows; it gives once, few, many or a size class.

clone size: NA
J gene: TRBJ2-7
V gene: TRBV11-3
D gene: NA
CDR3 protein: CVSSLRAGATYEQYF
CDR3 DNA: TGTGTCAGCAGCTTACGGGCGGGGGCCACCTACGAGCAGTACTTC

clone size: NA
J gene: TRBJ2-7
V gene: TRBV27
D gene: NA
CDR3 protein: CASSFGPSYEQYF
CDR3 DNA: TGTGCCAGCAGTTTCGGACCCTCCTACGAGCAGTACTTC

clone size: NA
J gene: TRBJ2-7
V gene: TRBV7-8
D gene: NA
CDR3 protein: CASSLDRIYEQYF
CDR3 DNA: TGTGCCAGCAGCTTAGACAGGATTTACGAGCAGTACTTC

clone size: few
J gene: TRBJ2-5
V gene: TRBV6-1
D gene: NA
CDR3 protein: CASSELGGKETQYF
CDR3 DNA: TGTGCCAGCAGTGAATTAGGCGGGAAAGAGACCCAGTACTTC

clone size: few
J gene: TRBJ2-3
V gene: TRBV2
D gene: NA
CDR3 protein: CASSEESLASDTQYF
CDR3 DNA: TGTGCCAGCAGTGAAGAGTCTCTAGCCTCGGATACGCAGTATTTT

clone size: NA
J gene: TRBJ1-2
V gene: TRBV19
D gene: TRBD1
CDR3 protein: CASSLQGVEGYTF
CDR3 DNA: TGTGCCAGTAGTTTACAGGGGGTCGAAGGCTACACCTTC

clone size: NA
J gene: TRBJ1-2
V gene: TRBV9
D gene: TRBD1
CDR3 protein: CASSPHPRGRDYGYTF
CDR3 DNA: TGTGCCAGCAGCCCGCACCCCAGGGGGCGGGACTATGGCTACACCTTC

clone size: NA
J gene: TRBJ2-1
V gene: TRBV19
D gene: TRBD1
CDR3 protein: CAISGTGGNEQFF
CDR3 DNA: TGTGCCATTTCCGGGACAGGGGGCAATGAGCAGTTCTTC

clone size: NA
J gene: TRBJ1-2
V gene: TRBV29-1
D gene: NA
CDR3 protein: CSVGDDPRGNYGYTF
CDR3 DNA: TGCAGCGTTGGGGACGACCCCCGCGGGAACTATGGCTACACCTTC

clone size: NA
J gene: TRBJ2-7
V gene: TRBV5-6
D gene: NA
CDR3 protein: CASSARTFGEQYF
CDR3 DNA: TGTGCCAGCAGCGCCCGGACCTTTGGCGAGCAGTACTTC

clone size: NA
J gene: TRBJ2-7
V gene: TRBV6-1
D gene: NA
CDR3 protein: CASSEALLDLLYEQYF
CDR3 DNA: TGTGCCAGCAGTGAAGCGCTTCTGGACCTCCTTTACGAGCAGTACTTC

clone size: NA
J gene: TRBJ1-2
V gene: TRBV5-1
D gene: NA
CDR3 protein: CASSYGRAALNYGYTF
CDR3 DNA: TGCGCCAGCAGCTACGGGAGAGCAGCTCTTAACTATGGCTACACCTTC

clone size: NA
J gene: TRBJ2-5
V gene: TRBV1
D gene: NA
CDR3 protein: CTSSPFPPQETQYF
CDR3 DNA: TGCACCAGCAGCCCCTTCCCGCCCCAAGAGACCCAGTACTTC

clone size: NA
J gene: TRBJ1-1
V gene: TRBV14
D gene: NA
CDR3 protein: CASSQLRNTEAFF
CDR3 DNA: TGTGCCAGCAGCCAACTAAGGAACACTGAAGCTTTCTTT